A single count supports the clone carrying this TCR beta chain. These data originate in a study of blood T cell repertoires in COVID-19. Study-wide context: T cells, B-cell-depleted T cells, or PBMCs provided the cDNA or gDNA that served as material.

Germline V gene data show CDR1 as KGHSH and CDR2 as LQKENI. CDR3 length equals 15 residues. The ends were cut back, 1 base at V and 4 bases at J, with 11 bases in the middle. Clones were read by immunoSEQ multiplex PCR, and TCRdb kept only the in-frame ones, dropping some. The table shows fewer than 65,000 clones, with approximately 80% occurring only once. The V gene is TRBV18, the J gene TRBJ2-1; D is possibly TRBD1 (5 bases). Sequences were obtained from peripheral blood. The sequence was collected from a human donor in a cohort sampled during active COVID-19. The CDR3: CASSPLAGQYNEQFF. As DNA, the CDR3 is TGTGCCAGCTCACCACTGGCAGGGCAATACAATGAGCAGTTCTTC.